The 22 T cell receptor beta chains in this list originate from one sample, sequenced in a study of shared clonotypes between healthy human individuals. Only in-frame clones appear in the TCRdb table, and some are missing; sequencing was by immunoSEQ multiplex PCR. This table has 650,000 to 800,000 clones, 55% to 80% appearing once. Sequencing used memory CD4+ T cells sorted from blood. Subset denoted: CD45RA-negative fraction. The origin of the receptors is a woman aged 25 to 45 in good health.

This clone occurred once. The V gene is TRBV29-1, the J gene TRBJ2-5; D may be TRBD1 or TRBD2 (5 bases each). The CDR3 is 11 amino acids. CDR1 and CDR2 (germline): SQVTM, ANQGSEA. V was trimmed by 6 bases and J by 4 bases, leaving 9 bases between them. In DNA, the CDR3 is TGCAGCGTCACAGGAGGAGAGACCCAGTACTTC. Residues: CSVTGGETQYF.

This clone was counted once. This may stem from a read error, because a much larger clone lies one nucleotide away. Other DNA sequences in this sample translate to the same CDR3. The rearrangement uses TRBV28 and TRBJ1-1; D call uncertain. The CDR3 sequence is 13 residues long. Trimming took 5 bases from V and 0 from J, leaving 7 bases between them. Per germline, CDR1 MDHEN and CDR2 SYDVKM. The CDR3 nucleotides read TGTGCCAGCAGTCGCCAGATGAACACTGAAGCTTTCTTT. It yields the protein CASSRQMNTEAFF. Using reference TRBV28 and TRBJ1-1 for the parts outside the CDR3, the full variable domain is DVKVTQSSRYLVKRTGEKVFLECVQDMDHENMFWYRQDPGLGLRLIYFSYDVKMKEKGDIPEGYSVSREKKERFSLILESASTNQTSMYLCASSRQMNTEAFFGQGTRLTVV.

This chain connects TRBV19 to TRBJ1-2; D is possibly TRBD1 (6 bases). This CDR3 has 15 residues. The germline CDR1 and CDR2 sequences are LNHDA and SQIVND (reference sequence). The V end was cut by 3 bases, the J end by 8 bases, with 19 bases between. The chain's CDR3 is CASSIRANREGGYTF. In DNA form, the CDR3 reads TGTGCCAGTAGTATTAGGGCCAACAGGGAAGGAGGCTACACCTTC.

V gene TRBV4-2 combines with J gene TRBJ2-1, with 9 positions matching TRBD2. The CDR3 is made up of 17 amino acids. The V gene end was trimmed by 0 bases and the J gene end by 6 bases; junction bases not matched to a gene: 9. The germline gives CDR1 LGHNA, CDR2 YNFKEQ. The CDR3 reads CASSQDSGIAGANEQFF. CDR3 DNA sequence: TGTGCCAGCAGCCAAGATTCGGGAATAGCGGGAGCCAATGAGCAGTTCTTC.

This clone occurred a few times. The V gene is TRBV25-1, the J gene TRBJ2-1; TRBD2 matches at 8 bases. CDR1 MGHDK and CDR2 SYGVNS come from the germline V gene. Trimming cost V 3 bases and J 5 bases; bases outside gene matches: 9. There are 16 residues in the CDR3. Here the CDR3 DNA reads TGTGCCAGCAGTGAGCCCAAGCGGGAGCGGGACAATGAGCAGTTCTTC. Translating it yields CASSEPKRERDNEQFF. Drawing the rest from reference TRBV25-1 and TRBJ2-1, the complete variable domain is EADIYQTPRYLVIGTGKKITLECSQTMGHDKMYWYQQDPGMELHLIHYSYGVNSTEKGDLSSESTVSRIRTEHFPLTLESARPSHTSQYLCASSEPKRERDNEQFFGPGTRLTVL.

The chain carries TRBV5-1 and TRBJ1-2; 7 positions agree with TRBD1. Germline trimming cut 4 bases from V and 6 bases from J; bases unmatched to any gene: 6. CDR3 length equals 13 residues. The germline V gene has CDR1 SGHRS and CDR2 YFSETQ. CDR3 loop: CASSGDSQHGYTF. CDR3 nucleotides: TGCGCCAGCAGCGGGGACAGTCAGCATGGCTACACCTTC.

This chain joins TRBV6-5 and TRBJ2-6; no clear D gene. V gave up 6 bases and J gave up 0 bases, with 9 bases separating them. The CDR3 consists of 15 residues. Per the germline V gene, CDR1 is MNHEY and CDR2 is SVGAGI. CDR3 sequence reads: CASSLESSGANVLTF. In DNA, the CDR3 is TGTGCCAGCAGCCTGGAAAGCTCTGGGGCCAACGTCCTGACTTTC.

The chain links TRBV9 to TRBJ2-3; D ambiguous. V was cut by 1 base and J by 6 bases, with 9 bases left in between. Germline V gene data show CDR1 as SGDLS and CDR2 as YYNGEE. The CDR3 length is 13 residues. For the CDR3, the DNA is TGTGCCAGCAGCGTATCGCATTTTGATACGCAGTATTTT. It specifies CASSVSHFDTQYF.

This clone was observed a few times. CDR3 DNA: TGTGCCAGCAAGTTCGACGCTGACACCGGGGAGCTGTTTTTT. Its translation: CASKFDADTGELFF. The chain has TRBV6-5 and TRBJ2-2; D is unclear. Trimming cost V 7 bases and J 3 bases, with 12 bases left between them. The CDR3 spans 14 residues. The V gene's germline CDR1 is MNHEY and CDR2 SVGAGI.

The chain uses TRBV11-2 and TRBJ2-2; 9 positions match TRBD2. The CDR3 is 15 amino acids. Per germline, CDR1 SGHAT and CDR2 FQNNGV. V shed 5 bases, J shed 4 bases, and the junction held 5 bases outside the gene matches. DNA for the CDR3: TGTGCCAGCAGCACCCCTAGCGGGGCCACCGGGGAGCTGTTTTTT. Translated: CASSTPSGATGELFF.

V usage is TRBV7-3 and J usage is TRBJ1-3; D is unresolved. Germline loops: CDR1 SGHTA, CDR2 FQGTGA. The CDR3 length is 15 residues. V lost 1 base, J lost 1 base, and 8 bases lay in between. CDR3 DNA: TGTGCCAGCAGCTTAAGTTTCGGGTCTGGAAACACCATATATTTT. Translated: CASSLSFGSGNTIYF.

This clone has a single count. Distinct nucleotide sequences in the sample also encode this CDR3. The chain employs TRBV5-1 and TRBJ1-3; D is unresolved. CDR3 size: 15 residues. Trimming pared 0 bases from V and 0 bases from J, leaving 7 bases between. CDR1 is SGHRS and CDR2 is YFSETQ in the germline V gene. CDR3 sequence (DNA): TGCGCCAGCAGCTTGGGTCAGAGCTCTGGAAACACCATATATTTT. It is translated as CASSLGQSSGNTIYF.

The rearrangement links TRBV6-5 to TRBJ1-5; D remains unclear. Germline CDR1 and CDR2: MNHEY and SVGAGI. The CDR3 totals 14 residues. V lost 2 bases to trimming and J lost 4 bases, with 9 bases between them. CDR3 in DNA: TGTGCCAGCAGTTACCTTCAGAGGAATCAGCCCCAGCATTTT. Amino acid sequence: CASSYLQRNQPQHF.

V is TRBV7-3 and J is TRBJ2-5; D is uncertain. CDR1 is SGHTA and CDR2 is FQGTGA in the germline V gene. CDR3 size: 15 residues. V was shortened by 3 bases and J by 1 base, with 12 bases between the two germline ends. The CDR3 bases are TGTGCCAGCAGCTTGGGTAGTGGGTTCCAAGAGACCCAGTACTTC. It is translated as CASSLGSGFQETQYF.

Comment on this clone: At one end the junction does not follow the germline gene, possibly because of a read error. The CDR3 protein is CASNLAPGAGNTIYF. CDR3 nucleotide sequence: TGCGCCAGCAACTTGGCCCCAGGGGCTGGAAACACCATATATTTT. The chain links TRBV5-1 to TRBJ1-3; tentative D call: TRBD1 (6 bases). Germline V gene data show CDR1 as SGHRS and CDR2 as YFSETQ. The CDR3 consists of 15 residues.

This chain uses TRBV21-1 with TRBJ2-3; the table calls TRBD1, which could not be checked here. TRBV21-1 is a pseudogene. This CDR3 spans 14 amino acids. The CDR3 protein is CASSSRRVGDTQYF. CDR3 sequence (DNA): TGTGCCAGCAGCTCTCGCAGGGTAGGGGATACGCAGTATTTT.

This clone was recorded a few times. This same CDR3 is encoded by further DNA sequences in the sample. This chain connects TRBV9 to TRBJ1-4; 7 bases agree with TRBD1. CDR3 length: 16 residues. V gave up 0 bases and J gave up 3 bases; unmatched junction bases: 5. The V gene's germline CDR1 is SGDLS and CDR2 YYNGEE. CDR3: CASSVAQGPANEKLFF. CDR3 sequence (DNA): TGTGCCAGCAGCGTAGCACAGGGGCCTGCTAATGAAAAACTGTTTTTT.

J is TRBJ1-5 and V is TRBV30; 9 positions agree with TRBD1. The CDR3 sequence is 15 residues long. The germline V gene has CDR1 GTSNPN and CDR2 SVGIG (reference sequence). V was pared by 2 bases and J by 2 bases, with 4 bases of the junction left unmatched. The CDR3 is CAWSPTGGGNQPQHF. As DNA, the CDR3 is TGTGCCTGGAGTCCGACAGGGGGAGGCAATCAGCCCCAGCATTTT.

The chain couples TRBV5-1 to TRBJ2-3, with 8 bases fitting TRBD2. The V gene end was trimmed by 7 bases and the J gene end by 3 bases; junction bases not matched to a gene: 10. The CDR3 consists of 15 residues. CDR1 SGHRS and CDR2 YFSETQ come from the germline V gene. CDR3 in amino acids: CASSPGGSWTDTQYF. The CDR3, as DNA: TGCGCCAGCTCCCCGGGGGGGTCGTGGACAGATACGCAGTATTTT. The full variable domain, with the rest looked up from reference TRBV5-1 and TRBJ2-3, is KAGVTQTPRYLIKTRGQQVTLSCSPISGHRSVSWYQQTPGQGLQFLFEYFSETQRNKGNFPGRFSGRQFSNSRSEMNVSTLELGDSALYLCASSPGGSWTDTQYFGPGTRLTVL.

The chain is built from TRBV27 and TRBJ1-4, with 9 positions matching TRBD1. The CDR3 consists of 16 residues. The V segment lost 5 bases and the J segment 3 bases; nucleotides outside the gene matches: 7. Germline loops: CDR1 MNHEY, CDR2 SMNVEV (reference sequence). As DNA, the CDR3 is TGTGCCAGCAGTGCGGGACAGGGAATGGCTAATGAAAAACTGTTTTTT. Its protein is CASSAGQGMANEKLFF.

This clone has a count of ten or more. This rearrangement joins TRBV6-5 to TRBJ2-7, with D possibly TRBD1 on 6 matching bases. V was pared by 6 bases and J by 3 bases, with 18 bases between. This CDR3 has 15 residues. CDR1 and CDR2 (germline): MNHEY, SVGAGI. The CDR3 sequence is CASRTTKGDRYEQYF. CDR3 in DNA: TGTGCCAGCAGAACCACGAAGGGGGACCGCTACGAGCAGTACTTC.

As regards this clone: This could be a read error, since a much larger clone is one nucleotide away. At the DNA level, this CDR3 is encoded by other sequences in the same sample as well. The genes are TRBV28 and TRBJ2-3; D is unclear. V was shortened by 4 bases and J by 2 bases, with 1 base between the two germline ends. Per germline, CDR1 MDHEN and CDR2 SYDVKM. CDR3 length: 11 amino acids. As DNA, the CDR3 is TGTGCCAGCAGTTCCACAGATACGCAGTATTTT. It codes for CASSSTDTQYF.